The sequence of this T cell receptor beta chain was determined in a study of neoadjuvant anti-PD-1 for oral cavity cancer. The study, taken as a whole, reports: After neoadjuvant nivolumab, PBMC T cell clonality was significantly higher in non-responders than responders.

These oral cavity squamous cell carcinomas were HPV-negative and locally advanced. With regard to this clone: The target antigen is unknown.

The data were produced by immunoSEQ multiplex PCR, yet TCRdb's version contains in-frame clones alone and is incomplete. The sample contains over 13,000 clones, approximately 63% of which appear only once. This CDR3 spans 16 amino acids. The V gene's germline CDR1 is WSHSY and CDR2 SAAADI. Trimming took 6 bases from V and 8 from J; bases not matched to a gene: 15. The sample consisted of PBMCs, taken before nivolumab (anti-PD-1) treatment. The TCR originated in a person between 40 and 79 years old with oral cavity squamous cell carcinoma. The chain employs TRBV10-2 and TRBJ2-1, with TRBD1 matching 8 bases. The CDR3 here is CASRPWTGNGKDEQFF. CDR3 coding DNA: TGCGCCAGCAGACCCTGGACAGGGAACGGGAAGGATGAGCAGTTCTTC.